A selection of T cell receptor beta chains follows, all from one sample in a study of CD8+ T cells in alopecia areata. TCRdb's copy holds only in-frame clones and misses some; the assay was immunoSEQ multiplex PCR. The sample contains roughly 180,000 clones, roughly 50% of which appear only once. The sample in question was CD8+ T cells sorted from blood, obtained at week 24, from a patient treated with tofacitinib. Source of these receptors: a human donor with alopecia areata. The CDR3 runs from the conserved cysteine through the conserved F or W. The D gene is left open where the match is weak. Clone size, where shown, is once, few, many, or a class for clones that have expanded.

V gene: TRBV14; D gene: TRBD2; clone size: NA; J gene: TRBJ2-3; CDR3 protein: CASSLGLAGDLTSTDTQYF; CDR3 DNA: TGTGCCAGCAGCCTAGGACTAGCGGGGGACCTAACTAGCACAGATACGCAGTATTTT
V gene: TRBV14; D gene: TRBD1; clone size: NA; J gene: TRBJ1-2; CDR3 protein: CASSRGQGDGYTF; CDR3 DNA: TGTGCCAGCAGCCGTGGACAGGGCGATGGCTACACCTTC
V gene: TRBV6-5; D gene: TRBD2; clone size: NA; J gene: TRBJ2-2; CDR3 protein: CAAKRGYTGELFF; CDR3 DNA: TGTGCCGCAAAGCGGGGGTACACCGGGGAGCTGTTTTTT
V gene: TRBV5-6; D gene: NA; clone size: NA; J gene: TRBJ2-7; CDR3 protein: CASSPGSSYEQYF; CDR3 DNA: TGTGCCAGCAGCCCGGGGAGCTCCTACGAGCAGTACTTC
V gene: TRBV11-2; D gene: TRBD2; clone size: NA; J gene: TRBJ2-3; CDR3 protein: CASTSRGGTDTQYF; CDR3 DNA: TGTGCCAGCACCTCGCGGGGGGGCACAGATACGCAGTATTTT
V gene: TRBV7-3; D gene: NA; clone size: few; J gene: TRBJ1-2; CDR3 protein: CASSPTGTAYGYTF; CDR3 DNA: TGTGCCAGCAGCCCGACCGGGACCGCTTATGGCTACACCTTC
V gene: TRBV5-1; D gene: TRBD1; clone size: NA; J gene: TRBJ1-5; CDR3 protein: CASSLSRGQPQHF; CDR3 DNA: TGCGCCAGCAGCTTGTCCAGGGGGCAGCCCCAGCATTTT
V gene: TRBV6-1; D gene: NA; clone size: NA; J gene: TRBJ2-3; CDR3 protein: CASSELRGRVESDTQYF; CDR3 DNA: TGTGCCAGCAGTGAACTCCGGGGGCGGGTAGAATCAGATACGCAGTATTTT
V gene: TRBV27; D gene: NA; clone size: NA; J gene: TRBJ2-2; CDR3 protein: CASSLGGPGELFF; CDR3 DNA: TGTGCCAGCAGTTTAGGGGGGCCCGGGGAGCTGTTTTTT
V gene: TRBV4-3; D gene: NA; clone size: NA; J gene: TRBJ1-2; CDR3 protein: CASSVTEETGPIFGYTF; CDR3 DNA: TGCGCCAGCAGCGTTACAGAAGAGACAGGACCTATTTTCGGCTACACCTTC
V gene: TRBV5-6; D gene: NA; clone size: NA; J gene: TRBJ2-1; CDR3 protein: CASSWTAEQFF; CDR3 DNA: TGTGCCAGCAGCTGGACCGCCGAGCAGTTCTTC
V gene: TRBV5-6; D gene: TRBD1; clone size: once; J gene: TRBJ2-7; CDR3 protein: CASSPAGTGGVYEQYF; CDR3 DNA: TGTGCCAGCAGCCCCGCCGGGACAGGGGGCGTCTACGAGCAGTACTTC
V gene: TRBV27; D gene: NA; clone size: NA; J gene: TRBJ2-6; CDR3 protein: CASSRGSSSGANVLTF; CDR3 DNA: TGTGCCAGCAGTCGGGGCAGTAGCTCTGGGGCCAACGTCCTGACTTTC
V gene: TRBV19; D gene: NA; clone size: once; J gene: TRBJ1-6; CDR3 protein: CASSIGYPNSPLHF; CDR3 DNA: TGTGCCAGTAGTATTGGGTACCCGAATTCACCCCTCCACTTT
V gene: TRBV5-1; D gene: NA; clone size: few; J gene: TRBJ2-3; CDR3 protein: CASSLGNTQYF; CDR3 DNA: TGCGCCAGCAGCTTGGGAAATACGCAGTATTTT
V gene: TRBV29-1; D gene: NA; clone size: NA; J gene: TRBJ2-2; CDR3 protein: CSVYRETGELFF; CDR3 DNA: TGCAGCGTTTACAGGGAGACCGGGGAGCTGTTTTTT
V gene: TRBV4-3; D gene: TRBD1; clone size: NA; J gene: TRBJ2-7; CDR3 protein: CASSQHRGNYEQYF; CDR3 DNA: TGCGCCAGCAGCCAACACAGGGGTAACTACGAGCAGTACTTC
V gene: TRBV2; D gene: NA; clone size: NA; J gene: TRBJ1-1; CDR3 protein: CASSANTEAFF; CDR3 DNA: TGTGCCAGCAGCGCAAACACTGAAGCTTTCTTT
V gene: TRBV7-9; D gene: NA; clone size: NA; J gene: TRBJ1-6; CDR3 protein: CASSLGLGGQRGSPLHF; CDR3 DNA: TGTGCCAGCAGCTTAGGGTTAGGCGGACAGCGGGGATCACCCCTCCACTTT
V gene: TRBV7-3; D gene: NA; clone size: NA; J gene: TRBJ1-5; CDR3 protein: CASSEDLPVEPQHF; CDR3 DNA: TGTGCCAGCAGCGAGGACCTACCTGTTGAGCCCCAGCATTTT
V gene: TRBV7-8; D gene: TRBD1; clone size: NA; J gene: TRBJ2-6; CDR3 protein: CASSHRDRGLPSGANVLAF; CDR3 DNA: TGTGCCAGCAGCCACAGGGACAGGGGGCTACCATCTGGGGCCAACGTCCTGGCTTTC
V gene: TRBV30; D gene: NA; clone size: NA; J gene: TRBJ1-2; CDR3 protein: CAWIPPDNNYGYTF; CDR3 DNA: TGTGCCTGGATCCCCCCGGACAATAACTATGGCTACACCTTC
V gene: TRBV7-9; D gene: NA; clone size: NA; J gene: TRBJ1-6; CDR3 protein: CASSHPPRDKNSPLHF; CDR3 DNA: TGTGCCAGCAGCCACCCTCCCCGGGATAAGAATTCACCCCTCCACTTT
V gene: TRBV20-1; D gene: NA; clone size: NA; J gene: TRBJ1-2; CDR3 protein: CSASYGYTF; CDR3 DNA: TGCAGTGCTAGCTATGGCTACACCTTC
V gene: TRBV7-2; D gene: TRBD1; clone size: few; J gene: TRBJ2-3; CDR3 protein: CASSRQGKNTDTQYF; CDR3 DNA: TGTGCCAGCAGCCGACAGGGAAAGAATACAGATACGCAGTATTTT
V gene: TRBV5-6; D gene: NA; clone size: few; J gene: TRBJ1-2; CDR3 protein: CASSPDILEGYTF; CDR3 DNA: TGTGCCAGCAGCCCCGACATCCTCGAGGGCTACACCTTC
V gene: TRBV27; D gene: NA; clone size: NA; J gene: TRBJ2-2; CDR3 protein: CASSLTTGGRTGELFF; CDR3 DNA: TGTGCCAGCAGTTTAACTACCGGGGGGCGCACCGGGGAGCTGTTTTTT
V gene: TRBV15; D gene: TRBD1; clone size: NA; J gene: TRBJ2-1; CDR3 protein: CATGQQGWEQFF; CDR3 DNA: TGTGCCACCGGTCAACAGGGGTGGGAGCAGTTCTTC
V gene: TRBV7-3; D gene: NA; clone size: NA; J gene: TRBJ1-1; CDR3 protein: CASSIMPFSTEAFF; CDR3 DNA: TGTGCCAGCAGCATAATGCCTTTTAGCACTGAAGCTTTCTTT
V gene: TRBV2; D gene: NA; clone size: NA; J gene: TRBJ2-7; CDR3 protein: CASKEDRQQYF; CDR3 DNA: TGTGCCAGCAAGGAAGATCGCCAGCAGTACTTC
V gene: TRBV29-1; D gene: NA; clone size: NA; J gene: TRBJ1-1; CDR3 protein: CSTPKEGYTEAFF; CDR3 DNA: TGCAGTACACCGAAAGAAGGATACACTGAAGCTTTCTTT
V gene: TRBV27; D gene: NA; clone size: NA; J gene: TRBJ2-1; CDR3 protein: CASSLDSASSGEQFF; CDR3 DNA: TGTGCCAGCAGTTTAGATTCGGCTAGCAGTGGCGAGCAGTTCTTC
V gene: TRBV19; D gene: NA; clone size: NA; J gene: TRBJ1-1; CDR3 protein: CASSIAGGTEAFF; CDR3 DNA: TGTGCCAGTAGTATAGCGGGAGGTACTGAAGCTTTCTTT
V gene: TRBV4-3; D gene: NA; clone size: NA; J gene: TRBJ2-2; CDR3 protein: CASSQDVLRVGVGELFF; CDR3 DNA: TGCGCCAGCAGCCAAGACGTGCTGAGGGTGGGGGTCGGGGAGCTGTTTTTT
V gene: TRBV30; D gene: TRBD1; clone size: NA; J gene: TRBJ2-3; CDR3 protein: CAWSQGVGTDTQYF; CDR3 DNA: TGTGCCTGGAGCCAGGGGGTCGGCACAGATACGCAGTATTTT
V gene: TRBV7-8; D gene: TRBD2; clone size: NA; J gene: TRBJ2-5; CDR3 protein: CASSTAGGRETQYF; CDR3 DNA: TGTGCCAGCAGCACAGCGGGGGGGCGAGAGACCCAGTACTTC
V gene: TRBV7-6; D gene: NA; clone size: NA; J gene: TRBJ1-1; CDR3 protein: CASSSIGTQGKWNTEAFF; CDR3 DNA: TGTGCCAGCAGCTCTATAGGGACTCAGGGGAAGTGGAACACTGAAGCTTTCTTT